This is a list of T cell receptor beta chains from one sample in a study of OX40 agonist ivuxolimab in advanced cancers. Generated by immunoSEQ multiplex PCR, the TCRdb table keeps only in-frame clones and is missing some. The repertoire includes 65,000 to 90,000 clones, about 91% of them detected once, and 0.75% to 0.9% sits in the top ten. The input for sequencing was CD4+ or CD8+ T cells sorted from blood, taken in a trial of the OX40 agonist ivuxolimab. These receptors were obtained from an adult with an advanced solid tumor such as melanoma, head and neck, liver or kidney cancer. Each CDR3 is given with its conserved first and last residue. The order of the fields is CDR3 DNA, CDR3 protein, clone size, CDR3 length, V gene, J gene, D gene. A D gene is named only where the DNA matches it firmly. Size tells how often a clone was seen (once, few, many) or the class of an expanded clone, and some rows leave it out.

DNA: TGTGCCAGCAGCTCCAAACCGGGACGCTACTACGAGCAGTACTTC; CDR3: CASSSKPGRYYEQYF; size: .; length: 15; V: TRBV11-2; J: TRBJ2-7; D: .
DNA: TGTGCCAGCAAGCTAGACACTAGCAATCAGCCCCAGCATTTT; CDR3: CASKLDTSNQPQHF; size: .; length: 14; V: TRBV28; J: TRBJ1-5; D: .
DNA: TGTGCCAGCTCACCAAACCAAATCTCTGAAGCTTTCTTT; CDR3: CASSPNQISEAFF; size: once; length: 13; V: TRBV18; J: TRBJ1-1; D: .
DNA: TGTGCCTGGAGTGTACTGGGGGGGTCCTATGGCTACACCTTC; CDR3: CAWSVLGGSYGYTF; size: .; length: 14; V: TRBV30; J: TRBJ1-2; D: .
DNA: TGTGCCAGCAGTATCTCATACACGGGAGATACGCAGTATTTT; CDR3: CASSISYTGDTQYF; size: .; length: 14; V: TRBV27; J: TRBJ2-3; D: .
DNA: TGTGCCTGGATGGGAGATACATGGGATGAATATGGCTACACCTTC; CDR3: CAWMGDTWDEYGYTF; size: once; length: 15; V: TRBV30; J: TRBJ1-2; D: .
DNA: TGTGCCAGCACCTTGGGGGGCTCCAAGGAAGCTTTCTTT; CDR3: CASTLGGSKEAFF; size: once; length: 13; V: TRBV28; J: TRBJ1-1; D: .
DNA: TGCGCCAGCAGCCAGCTTGTGACGACCGGGACAGGGGCATACGAGCAGTACTTC; CDR3: CASSQLVTTGTGAYEQYF; size: .; length: 18; V: TRBV4-3; J: TRBJ2-7; D: TRBD1
DNA: TGTGCCAGCAGCCCCGGAGATACCCTCAATCAGCCCCAGCATTTT; CDR3: CASSPGDTLNQPQHF; size: once; length: 15; V: TRBV7-2; J: TRBJ1-5; D: .
DNA: TGTGCCAGCATACAGGGGACTGAAGCTTTCTTT; CDR3: CASIQGTEAFF; size: .; length: 11; V: TRBV7-2; J: TRBJ1-1; D: TRBD1
DNA: TGTGCCAGCAGCCCTAGCGGGAGGGGCTCTTACAATGAGCAGTTCTTC; CDR3: CASSPSGRGSYNEQFF; size: .; length: 16; V: TRBV11-3; J: TRBJ2-1; D: TRBD2